A selection of T cell receptor beta chains follows, all from one sample in a study of blood T cell repertoires in COVID-19. TCRdb keeps only in-frame clones here, not all; method: immunoSEQ multiplex PCR. Altogether roughly 280,000 clones are present, about 89% being singletons, with the ten largest covering roughly 8.5%. The sample comprised peripheral blood. All receptors derive from a man aged 35 to 55 with active or convalescent COVID-19. The CDR3 runs from the conserved cysteine through the conserved F or W. A D gene is named only where the DNA matches it firmly.

CDR3 length: 15; V gene: TRBV6-5; J gene: TRBJ2-1; D gene: NA; CDR3 protein: CASRGPWGPASEQFF
CDR3 length: 14; V gene: TRBV5-1; J gene: TRBJ1-3; D gene: NA; CDR3 protein: CASSFNTEGNTIYF
CDR3 length: 13; V gene: TRBV7-3; J gene: TRBJ1-1; D gene: NA; CDR3 protein: CASSLGGSSEAFF
CDR3 length: 13; V gene: TRBV18; J gene: TRBJ2-1; D gene: NA; CDR3 protein: CASSSVQFHEQFF
CDR3 length: 17; V gene: TRBV12-5; J gene: TRBJ2-3; D gene: TRBD2; CDR3 protein: CASGLDGTSGGPDTQYF
CDR3 length: 13; V gene: TRBV11-3; J gene: TRBJ1-2; D gene: NA; CDR3 protein: CASSLEANYGYTF
CDR3 length: 13; V gene: TRBV18; J gene: TRBJ2-2; D gene: NA; CDR3 protein: CASSAEVTGELFF
CDR3 length: 15; V gene: TRBV15; J gene: TRBJ2-3; D gene: NA; CDR3 protein: CATSSIGERADTQYF
CDR3 length: 15; V gene: TRBV7-9; J gene: TRBJ1-6; D gene: TRBD1; CDR3 protein: CASSLEGTGFSPLHF
CDR3 length: 14; V gene: TRBV7-9; J gene: TRBJ2-3; D gene: NA; CDR3 protein: CASRSPEGTDTQYF
CDR3 length: 14; V gene: TRBV5-1; J gene: TRBJ2-2; D gene: NA; CDR3 protein: CASSAAGAAGELFF
CDR3 length: 17; V gene: TRBV27; J gene: TRBJ1-6; D gene: TRBD1; CDR3 protein: CASSPVRQGYYNSPLHF
CDR3 length: 13; V gene: TRBV4-1; J gene: TRBJ1-4; D gene: NA; CDR3 protein: CASSVLRNEKLFF
CDR3 length: 21; V gene: TRBV10-1; J gene: TRBJ1-6; D gene: TRBD1; CDR3 protein: CASSRPWDRLKWPHRLSPLHF
CDR3 length: 15; V gene: TRBV14; J gene: TRBJ2-1; D gene: NA; CDR3 protein: CASSPSGRIFNEQFF
CDR3 length: 14; V gene: TRBV7-9; J gene: TRBJ1-1; D gene: NA; CDR3 protein: CASSFLGAQAEAFF
CDR3 length: 14; V gene: TRBV7-9; J gene: TRBJ1-6; D gene: NA; CDR3 protein: CASSFTGPGAPLHF
CDR3 length: 14; V gene: TRBV28; J gene: TRBJ1-2; D gene: NA; CDR3 protein: CASLKGGHGYGYTF
CDR3 length: 15; V gene: TRBV24-1; J gene: TRBJ1-2; D gene: TRBD1; CDR3 protein: CATSDSRDSLYGYTF
CDR3 length: 15; V gene: TRBV14; J gene: TRBJ1-4; D gene: TRBD1; CDR3 protein: CASSQGTGGGEKLFF
CDR3 length: 11; V gene: TRBV20-1; J gene: TRBJ1-2; D gene: NA; CDR3 protein: CSARVPYGYTF
CDR3 length: 14; V gene: TRBV7-3; J gene: TRBJ2-7; D gene: TRBD1; CDR3 protein: CASSPGTVFHEQYF
CDR3 length: 16; V gene: TRBV6-5; J gene: TRBJ1-6; D gene: NA; CDR3 protein: CASSYSIGQGGSPLHF
CDR3 length: 16; V gene: TRBV6-1; J gene: TRBJ2-7; D gene: TRBD1; CDR3 protein: CASSDHAGQGRREQYF
CDR3 length: 13; V gene: TRBV11-3; J gene: TRBJ2-5; D gene: TRBD2; CDR3 protein: CASSPPGGETQYF
CDR3 length: 16; V gene: TRBV28; J gene: TRBJ1-4; D gene: TRBD1; CDR3 protein: CASSYSGGRTNEKLFF
CDR3 length: 15; V gene: TRBV7-8; J gene: TRBJ1-2; D gene: NA; CDR3 protein: CASSSTGNRLPGYTF
CDR3 length: 19; V gene: TRBV3-1/TRBV3-2; J gene: TRBJ1-6; D gene: NA; CDR3 protein: CASSQGFSGTISYNSPLHF
CDR3 length: 12; V gene: TRBV19; J gene: TRBJ1-1; D gene: NA; CDR3 protein: CASTRWSTEAFF
CDR3 length: 11; V gene: TRBV19; J gene: TRBJ2-1; D gene: NA; CDR3 protein: CASSFGDEQFF
CDR3 length: 13; V gene: TRBV18; J gene: TRBJ1-1; D gene: TRBD1; CDR3 protein: CASSPNRGTEAFF